This T cell receptor beta chain emerged from a study of T cell responses to AZD1222 COVID-19 vaccine. Sequenced by immunoSEQ multiplex PCR; TCRdb stores in-frame clones only, minus some. Altogether under 200,000 clones are present, almost 95% being singletons, with the ten largest covering about 9%. There are 15 residues in the CDR3. Trimming shortened V by 6 bases and J by 1 base, and 12 bases separated the two germline ends. Germline CDR1 and CDR2: LGHDT and YNNKEL (reference sequence). Study outcomes and limitations: At study baseline, merely more than 5 AZD1222 recipients were seropositive. Researchers report vaccine-associated CD4 TCRs spanning spike, with dominance at 160-218 and 743-854. In a largely white British group with more females than males, clonal diversity was possibly underestimated.

Concerning this clone: The antigen is undetermined.

The material was peripheral blood, obtained on day 0 of AZD1222 vaccination. V usage is TRBV3-1 (or the pseudogene TRBV3-2) and J usage is TRBJ2-2, with D perhaps TRBD2 (6 bases). The TCR originated in an adult in good health. CDR3 in DNA: TGTGCCAGCAGGACCGGCGGGGTGAACACCGGGGAGCTGTTTTTT. Protein: CASRTGGVNTGELFF.